Presented here are 20 T cell receptor beta chains from one specimen sequenced in a study of cytomegalovirus exposure and HLA in healthy donors. The primer mix had 60 Vbeta and 13 Jbeta primers. Assay used: immunoSEQ multiplex PCR; TCRdb lists only in-frame clones, some missing. Among around 150,000 clones listed, 68% were seen once. The sequenced sample consisted of PBMCs. The source is a man aged 30 to 39 in good health and CMV-seropositive.

This clone was counted a few times. The genes are TRBV7-2 and TRBJ2-7; 12 nucleotides line up with TRBD2. CDR3 size: 17 residues. The trim removed 5 bases at V and 6 bases at J, leaving 14 bases unmatched. Germline V lookup: CDR1 SGHTA, CDR2 FQGNSA. CDR3 sequence (DNA): TGTGCCAGCAGCGCCGGGACTAGCGGGCGTTACGTGTCCGAGCAGTACTTC. Protein sequence: CASSAGTSGRYVSEQYF.

The chain combines TRBV6-5 with TRBJ2-7; 7 bases are a match to TRBD2. Germline CDR1 and CDR2: MNHEY and SVGAGI. The junction had 5 bases not matched to a gene; V was cut back by 6 bases and J by 0 bases. There are 14 residues in the CDR3. In nucleotides, the CDR3 is TGTGCCAGCAGAGCGGGACTCCACTCCTACGAGCAGTACTTC. Translation: CASRAGLHSYEQYF.

V usage is TRBV5-5 and J usage is TRBJ2-5; D is ambiguous. The J call may be mistaken, given a closer DNA end match to TRBJ2-7. Germline V gene sequence: CDR1 SGHKS, CDR2 YYEKEE (reference sequence). CDR3 length: 15 residues. CDR3 loop: CASSGLGPSNYEQYF. CDR3 nucleotides: TGTGCCAGCAGTGGGTTAGGTCCATCAAACTACGAGCAGTACTTC.

V and J are TRBV21-1 and TRBJ2-1; the D segment call TRBD1 is taken from the table without a DNA check. TRBV21-1 is deemed a pseudogene. CDR3 length equals 15 residues. CDR3 sequence (DNA): TGTGCCAGCAGCAAATTGGGGGACAGAGACAATGAGCAGTTCTTC. It yields the protein CASSKLGDRDNEQFF.

The chain couples TRBV19 to TRBJ1-1; D may be TRBD1 (6 bases). This CDR3 comprises 14 residues. The germline V gene encodes CDR1 LNHDA and CDR2 SQIVND (reference sequence). V was clipped by 3 bases and J by 2 bases, with 10 bases between them. CDR3 in DNA: TGTGCCAGTAGTATGGCCAGGGGAAACACTGAAGCTTTCTTT. This encodes CASSMARGNTEAFF.

The chain has TRBV7-8 and TRBJ1-5, with 7 positions matching TRBD1. The V segment lost 3 bases and the J segment 3 bases; nucleotides outside the gene matches: 2. The CDR3 is 14 amino acids. In germline, CDR1 is SGHVS, CDR2 FQNEAQ. CDR3 in amino acids: CASSLGQFNQPQHF. For the CDR3, the DNA is TGTGCCAGCAGCTTGGGACAGTTCAATCAGCCCCAGCATTTT.

The rearrangement uses TRBV13 and TRBJ1-1, with D unclear. Germline CDR1 reads PRHDT; CDR2 reads FYEKMQ (reference sequence). This CDR3 is built from 14 residues. V shed 5 bases and J shed 2 bases, with 12 bases lying between them. CDR3 in DNA: TGTGCCAGCAGCCCCATCGGGGTAAACACTGAAGCTTTCTTT. Protein: CASSPIGVNTEAFF.

This clone was found once. This sequence joins TRBV6-1 and TRBJ1-1; 7 bases are a match to TRBD1. With 5 bases clipped from V and 11 bases from J, the junction kept 8 bases outside the gene matches. The length of the CDR3 is 12 residues. Germline V gene sequence: CDR1 MNHNS, CDR2 SASEGT. Here the CDR3 DNA reads TGTGCCAGCAGTTCAACAGGGGCTGGGGCTTTCTTT. It codes for CASSSTGAGAFF.

The genes are TRBV9 and TRBJ2-3; weak D call: TRBD2 (6 bases). The CDR3 spans 16 residues. From germline, CDR1 is SGDLS and CDR2 YYNGEE. V shed 3 bases and J shed 3 bases, with 17 bases lying between them. DNA of the CDR3: TGTGCCAGCAGCGCCGGAGGGGCAGGGCAAACAGATACGCAGTATTTT. Its translation is CASSAGGAGQTDTQYF. The variable domain in full, with the rest retrieved from reference TRBV9 and TRBJ2-3, is DSGVTQTPKHLITATGQRVTLRCSPRSGDLSVYWYQQSLDQGLQFLIQYYNGEERAKGNILERFSAQQFPDLHSELNLSSLELGDSALYFCASSAGGAGQTDTQYFGPGTRLTVL.

The J gene is TRBJ2-7, the V gene TRBV7-8, with TRBD2 matching 14 bases. V lost 5 bases to trimming and J lost 4 bases; unmatched junction nucleotides: 7. Germline V gene lookup returns CDR1 SGHVS and CDR2 FQNEAQ. The length of the CDR3 is 16 residues. The CDR3 sequence: CASSQGLAGAIYEQYF. The CDR3 coding sequence is TGTGCCAGCAGCCAGGGACTAGCGGGAGCAATTTACGAGCAGTACTTC.

This clone occurred a few times. The chain is built from TRBV7-6 and TRBJ2-1; 10 bases are a match to TRBD2. The V gene's germline CDR1 is SGHVS and CDR2 FNYEAQ. This CDR3 is 16 amino acids long. Trimming at V came to 5 bases and at J to 8 bases, leaving 12 bases not matched to a gene. The CDR3 loop is CASSPEAGGRTYEQFF. In DNA, the CDR3 is TGTGCCAGCAGCCCAGAAGCGGGAGGGCGAACATATGAGCAGTTCTTC.

This rearrangement joins TRBV19 to TRBJ2-4, with 8 bases identical to TRBD1. The CDR3 has 15 residues. The germline gives CDR1 LNHDA, CDR2 SQIVND (reference sequence). J gave up 0 bases and V 7 bases, and 5 bases lay outside the gene matches. The chain's CDR3 is CASKVGQGAKNIQYF. The CDR3 DNA reads as TGTGCCAGTAAGGTAGGACAGGGAGCCAAAAACATTCAGTACTTC.

This clone was seen a few times. The genes are TRBV6-6 and TRBJ2-7; D possibly corresponds to TRBD2 (6 bases). This CDR3 has 14 residues. Germline CDR1 reads MNHNY; CDR2 reads SVGAGI (reference sequence). Trimming pared 5 bases from V and 7 bases from J, leaving 18 bases between. CDR3 loop: CASSVTRREGEQYF. The CDR3 region has the DNA TGTGCCAGCAGTGTCACACGGAGGGAAGGGGAGCAGTACTTC.

The chain carries TRBV7-9 and TRBJ2-1; 12 nucleotides line up with TRBD2. The germline V gene encodes CDR1 SEHNR and CDR2 FQNEAQ (reference sequence). The V segment lost 3 bases and the J segment 12 bases; nucleotides outside the gene matches: 12. The CDR3 totals 16 residues. In nucleotides, the CDR3 is TGTGCCAGCAGCTTCGTACTAGCGGGAGGATCGCGTGGGCAGTTCTTC. Its protein is CASSFVLAGGSRGQFF.

The chain couples TRBV7-9 to TRBJ1-2; 8 bases line up with TRBD1. J lost 1 base, V lost 5 bases, and 6 bases had no gene match. Germline V lookup: CDR1 SEHNR, CDR2 FQNEAQ (reference sequence). CDR3 length: 15 residues. The CDR3 DNA follows: TGTGCCAGCAGCGGACAGGGACAACATAACTATGGCTACACCTTC. Residues: CASSGQGQHNYGYTF. Filled out from reference TRBV7-9 and TRBJ1-2, the complete variable domain reads DTGVSQNPRHKITKRGQNVTFRCDPISEHNRLYWYRQTLGQGPEFLTYFQNEAQLEKSRLLSDRFSAERPKGSFSTLEIQRTEQGDSAMYLCASSGQGQHNYGYTFGSGTRLTVV.

The chain employs TRBV2 and TRBJ2-3, with unresolved D. CDR3 size: 13 residues. Germline-derived CDR1 and CDR2 are SNHLY and FYNNEI. The ends were cut back, 6 bases at V and 6 bases at J, with 13 bases in the middle. CDR3 loop: CASRATRQDTQYF. The CDR3 DNA follows: TGTGCCAGCAGAGCGACCCGTCAGGATACGCAGTATTTT.

The CDR3 spells CASSSRHLENTEAFF. CDR3 DNA sequence: TGTGCCAGTAGTTCCCGCCACTTAGAGAACACTGAAGCTTTCTTT. The genes are TRBV19 and TRBJ1-1; no reliable D call. CDR3 length equals 15 residues. In germline, CDR1 is LNHDA, CDR2 SQIVND (reference sequence). V lost 5 bases, J lost 1 base, and 14 bases lay in between. The whole variable domain, remainder taken from reference TRBV19 and TRBJ1-1, is DGGITQSPKYLFRKEGQNVTLSCEQNLNHDAMYWYRQDPGQGLRLIYYSQIVNDFQKGDIAEGYSVSREKKESFPLTVTSAQKNPTAFYLCASSSRHLENTEAFFGQGTRLTVV.

The chain uses TRBV5-1 and TRBJ1-2, with TRBD1 matching over 7 bases. The CDR3 is 14 residues long. Germline CDR1 reads SGHRS; CDR2 reads YFSETQ. V trimming: 4 bases; J trimming: 0 bases; junction bases outside the gene matches: 3. The DNA for the CDR3 is TGCGCCAGCAGCCCGGGACAGCCTAACTATGGCTACACCTTC. Translated, it gives CASSPGQPNYGYTF.

The chain has TRBV7-3 and TRBJ2-1; D may be TRBD2 (8 bases). Trimming took off 5 bases at V and 4 bases at J, with 21 bases between the two ends. CDR3 size: 17 residues. The germline V gene has CDR1 SGHTA and CDR2 FQGTGA. The CDR3: CASSQGGGAGAYNEQFF. Written as DNA, the CDR3 is TGTGCCAGCAGCCAGGGGGGGGGAGCGGGAGCTTACAATGAGCAGTTCTTC.

The CDR3 DNA sequence: TGTGCCACCAGCAGAGATCTTCCAGATACGCAGTATTTT. Translating gives CATSRDLPDTQYF. The chain joins TRBV15 to TRBJ2-3; no reliable D call. CDR1 and CDR2 (germline): LNHNV, YYDKDF (reference sequence). V dropped 0 bases and J dropped 4 bases, with 5 bases sitting between them. The length of the CDR3 is 13 residues.